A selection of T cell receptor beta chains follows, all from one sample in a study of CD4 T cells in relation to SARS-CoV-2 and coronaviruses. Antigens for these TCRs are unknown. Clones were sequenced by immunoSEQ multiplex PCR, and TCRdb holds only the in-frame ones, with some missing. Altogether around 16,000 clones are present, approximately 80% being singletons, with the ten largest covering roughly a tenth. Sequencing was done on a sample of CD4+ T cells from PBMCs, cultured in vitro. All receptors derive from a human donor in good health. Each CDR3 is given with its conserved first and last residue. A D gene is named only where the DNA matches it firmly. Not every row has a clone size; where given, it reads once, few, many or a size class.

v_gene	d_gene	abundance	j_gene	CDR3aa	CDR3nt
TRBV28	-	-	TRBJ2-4	CATTLPGANGVIQYF	TGTGCCACCACTCTACCAGGCGCGAATGGTGTCATTCAGTACTTC
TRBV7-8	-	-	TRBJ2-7	CASSLAAGSGETYEQYF	TGTGCCAGCAGCTTAGCGGCAGGGTCGGGTGAGACCTACGAGCAGTACTTC
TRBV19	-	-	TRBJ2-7	CASSSGGPVSEQYF	TGTGCCAGTAGTTCTGGGGGGCCAGTGAGCGAGCAGTACTTC
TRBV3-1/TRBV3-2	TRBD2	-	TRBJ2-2	CASSQGLAGIGELFF	TGTGCCAGCAGCCAGGGACTAGCGGGAATCGGGGAGCTGTTTTTT
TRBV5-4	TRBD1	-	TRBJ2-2	CASSPGQGRRTGELFF	TGTGCCAGCAGCCCCGGACAGGGAAGGAGAACCGGGGAGCTGTTTTTT
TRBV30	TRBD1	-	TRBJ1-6	CAWTRRDRGDYNSPLHF	TGTGCCTGGACCCGCCGAGACAGGGGCGACTATAATTCACCCCTCCACTTT
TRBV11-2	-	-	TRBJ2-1	CASSLRNEQFF	TGTGCCAGCAGCTTACGCAATGAGCAGTTCTTC
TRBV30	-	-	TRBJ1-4	CAWSLRSQKLFF	TGTGCCTGGAGTCTACGCAGTCAAAAACTGTTTTTT
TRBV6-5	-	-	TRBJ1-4	CASIRAVREKLFF	TGTGCCAGCATTAGGGCAGTGAGGGAAAAACTGTTTTTT
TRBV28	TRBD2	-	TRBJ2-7	CASSAPGLAAYEQYF	TGTGCCAGCAGCGCCCCGGGACTAGCGGCCTACGAGCAGTACTTC
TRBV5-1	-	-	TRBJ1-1	CASSLEAIGMGTEAFF	TGCGCCAGCAGCTTGGAAGCAATCGGGATGGGCACTGAAGCTTTCTTT
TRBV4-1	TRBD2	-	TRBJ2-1	CASSQSSGRALYNEQFF	TGCGCCAGCAGCCAATCGTCCGGGAGGGCCCTCTACAATGAGCAGTTCTTC
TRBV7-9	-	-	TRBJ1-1	CASSLGQLNTEAFF	TGTGCCAGCAGCTTAGGTCAGTTAAACACTGAAGCTTTCTTT
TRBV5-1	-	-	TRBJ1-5	CASSQGPGDSNQPQHF	TGCGCCAGCAGCCAAGGTCCAGGGGACAGCAATCAGCCCCAGCATTTT
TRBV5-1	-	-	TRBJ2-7	CASSVQAHYEQYF	TGCGCCAGCAGTGTTCAGGCCCATTACGAGCAGTACTTC
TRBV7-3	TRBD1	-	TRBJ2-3	CASSKQGTTDTQYF	TGTGCCAGCAGCAAACAGGGGACCACAGATACGCAGTATTTT
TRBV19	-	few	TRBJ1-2	CASSIKGTSDGYTF	TGTGCCAGTAGTATTAAGGGGACTTCGGATGGCTACACCTTC
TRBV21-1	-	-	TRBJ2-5	CASNCIRDRVQETQYF	TGTGCCAGCAACTGCATCCGGGACAGGGTCCAAGAGACCCAGTACTTC
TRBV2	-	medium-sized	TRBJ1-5	CASSERGRVLGPQHF	TGTGCCAGCAGTGAACGAGGCAGGGTTCTAGGGCCCCAGCATTTT
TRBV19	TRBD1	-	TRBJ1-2	CASSRRDRGNFYGYTF	TGTGCCAGTAGTAGGCGGGACAGGGGTAACTTCTATGGCTACACCTTC
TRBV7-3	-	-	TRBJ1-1	CASSSQGRPEAFF	TGTGCCAGCAGCTCCCAGGGACGGCCTGAAGCTTTCTTT
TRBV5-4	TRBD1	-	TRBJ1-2	CASSYDRGGYTF	TGTGCCAGCAGCTACGACAGGGGAGGCTACACCTTC
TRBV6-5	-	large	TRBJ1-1	CASRSGVGANTEAFF	TGTGCCAGCAGGTCCGGTGTGGGGGCGAACACTGAAGCTTTCTTT
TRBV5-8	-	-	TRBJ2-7	CASSFDYRMTRRSYEQYF	TGTGCCAGCAGCTTCGACTACCGAATGACACGGAGGTCCTACGAGCAGTACTTC
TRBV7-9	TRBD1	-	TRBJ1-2	CASSRSGQGIYGYTF	TGTGCCAGCAGCCGATCGGGACAGGGCATCTATGGCTACACCTTC
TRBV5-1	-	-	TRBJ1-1	CASSFIGEANTEAFF	TGCGCCAGCAGCTTCATCGGGGAGGCGAACACTGAAGCTTTCTTT
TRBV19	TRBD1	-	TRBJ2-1	CASSRQGLIYNEQFF	TGTGCCAGTAGTCGACAGGGCCTAATTTACAATGAGCAGTTCTTC
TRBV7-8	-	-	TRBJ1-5	CASSLGPGPSNQPQHF	TGTGCCAGCAGCTTAGGCCCAGGGCCTAGCAATCAGCCCCAGCATTTT
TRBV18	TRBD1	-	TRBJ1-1	CASSAQGSEAFF	TGTGCCAGCTCAGCACAGGGGTCTGAAGCTTTCTTT
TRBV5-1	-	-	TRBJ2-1	CASSRYRDEQFF	TGCGCCAGCAGCCGTTACAGGGATGAGCAGTTCTTC
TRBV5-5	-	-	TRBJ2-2	CASSLEQNTGELFF	TGTGCCAGCAGCTTGGAACAGAACACCGGGGAGCTGTTTTTT
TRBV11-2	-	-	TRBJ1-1	CASSRENTEAFF	TGTGCCAGCAGCCGCGAGAACACTGAAGCTTTCTTT
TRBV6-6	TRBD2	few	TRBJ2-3	CAGKREDSTDTQYF	TGTGCCGGTAAGCGGGAGGACTCCACAGATACGCAGTATTTT
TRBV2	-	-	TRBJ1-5	CASQEAPGQPQHF	TGTGCCAGTCAAGAGGCCCCCGGCCAGCCCCAGCATTTT
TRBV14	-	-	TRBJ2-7	CASSQDLAGTYEQYF	TGTGCCAGCAGCCAAGATCTCGCAGGGACCTACGAGCAGTACTTC
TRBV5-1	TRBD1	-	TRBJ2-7	CASSSSGTDNAYEQYF	TGCGCCAGCAGCTCCTCCGGGACAGACAACGCCTACGAGCAGTACTTC